This is a list of T cell receptor beta chains from one sample in a study of human T cells and chemical hapten exposure. Each CDR3 protein gets one entry after TCRdb re-called the RACE reads with MiXCR. The data contain about 59,000 distinct CDR3 sequences, 11% of them singletons. The starting material was whole blood, obtained in connection with sensitization to the hapten diphenylcyclopropenone (DPC). These TCRs come from a woman between 40 and 50 years old with alopecia areata. Some clones in this sample may be carry-over from other donors' samples. CDR3s include the opening cysteine and the closing phenylalanine or tryptophan. Some rows have no size entry. The others give once, few or many, or a class for an expanded clone.

>TRBV28|TRBJ1-5|NA
CASTQDRNQPQHF
>TRBV6-5|TRBJ1-3|few
CASSDYSGNTIYF
>TRBV9|TRBJ2-3|many
CASSPRPSRVPDTQYF
>TRBV15|TRBJ2-5|few
CATSRDVPGEYQETQYF
>TRBV4-2|TRBJ1-5|many
CASSQEGGKEPQHF
>TRBV6-2/TRBV6-3|TRBJ2-1|NA
CASSYPASGDYNEQFF
>TRBV29-1|TRBJ2-5|many
CSVKTALLQETQYF
>TRBV30|TRBJ2-5|few
CAWREETQYF
>TRBV2|TRBJ2-7|NA
CASKLREWTSGAHFSFEQYF
>TRBV7-2|TRBJ1-5|NA
CASSLRQSNQPQHF
>TRBV4-1|TRBJ2-2|NA
CASSQPQRVTGELFF
>TRBV29-1|TRBJ2-3|few
CSVSGRAIADTQYF
>TRBV9|TRBJ2-7|few
CASSSNPGLAGVSGYEQYF
>TRBV10-2|TRBJ1-4|many
CASTPGLTNEKLFF
>TRBV11-2|TRBJ1-4|many
CASSFSTATNEKLFF
>TRBV20-1|TRBJ2-5|many
CSAPWASGKETQYF
>TRBV11-3|TRBJ2-1|few
CASSLGQTQEQFF
>TRBV24-1|TRBJ2-1|many
CATGPTGRDNEQFF
>TRBV6-2/TRBV6-3|TRBJ1-5|NA
CASGGRQGNQPQHF
>TRBV19|TRBJ1-5|few
CASCTGGYNQPQHF
>TRBV20-1|TRBJ2-1|NA
CSHTGTTPYNEQFF
>TRBV15|TRBJ2-3|many
CATSRDLSSQGTQYF
>TRBV4-3|TRBJ2-5|few
CASSQGSGHQETQYF
>TRBV7-8|TRBJ2-3|many
CASSLVSDTQYF
>TRBV20-1|TRBJ2-7|many
CSARDYYEQYF
>TRBV4-3|TRBJ2-3|many
CASSQDGAGFADTQYF
>TRBV6-6|TRBJ1-6|NA
CASSRQGILISPLHF
>TRBV27|TRBJ2-1|few
CASSFPPNEQFF
>TRBV30|TRBJ2-3|NA
CAWSITWASTDTQYF
>TRBV25-1|TRBJ1-2|NA
CASMRDSYGYTF
>TRBV10-3|TRBJ2-2|few
CAISTSGANTGELFF
>TRBV9|TRBJ2-7|few
CASSPGGLVNEQYF
>TRBV3-2|TRBJ2-7|many
CASSLRDLAEEVGQYF
>TRBV6-2/TRBV6-3|TRBJ1-1|many
CASSPAGTGRAFF
>TRBV19|TRBJ2-1|many
CASSPPGGTYNEQFF